The 11 T cell receptor beta chains presented below share a single source sample, sequenced in a study of preoperative IRX-2 immunotherapy in early breast cancer. Here immunoSEQ multiplex PCR was the method, and the copy in TCRdb shows in-frame clones only, minus some. The repertoire consists of around 38,000 clones, with about 80% occurring once and the leading ten covering approximately 1.1%. Treatment of the sample: preoperative locoregional IRX-2 cytokine immunotherapy. Sequences were derived from tumor tissue, sampled after IRX-2 immunotherapy. These receptors were obtained from a human donor with breast cancer.

This chain connects TRBV18 to TRBJ1-3, with unresolved D. Germline CDR1 reads KGHSH; CDR2 reads LQKENI. V shed 1 base and J shed 1 base, with 17 bases lying between them. The CDR3 runs to 18 residues. In DNA, the CDR3 is TGTGCCAGCTCACCACTTAGTCAGGTCAGCCCATCTGGAAACACCATATATTTT. Its translation is CASSPLSQVSPSGNTIYF. The complete variable domain, with remaining parts taken from reference TRBV18 and TRBJ1-3, reads NAGVMQNPRHLVRRRGQEARLRCSPMKGHSHVYWYRQLPEEGLKFMVYLQKENIIDESGMPKERFSAEFPKEGPSILRIQQVVRGDSAAYFCASSPLSQVSPSGNTIYFGEGSWLTVV.

Concerning this clone itself: The read is 1 residue too short to cover the CDR3 end, so that end is filled in from the germline J gene. The chain joins TRBV10-3 to TRBJ2-6; the match to TRBD1 covers 9 bases. CDR3 length equals 17 residues. Germline assignment: CDR1 ENHRY and CDR2 SYGVKD. J was trimmed by 2 bases and V by 0 bases; bases with no gene match: 2. CDR3 in amino acids: CAISESRQGAGANVLTF. CDR3 DNA (partial): TGTGCCATCAGTGAGTCCCGACAGGGGGCTGGGGCCAACGTCCTGACT.

The chain couples TRBV11-1 to TRBJ2-7, with D possibly being TRBD1 (5 bases). CDR1 is SGHAT, CDR2 FQDESV, per germline (reference sequence). This CDR3 has 14 amino acids. V was clipped by 5 bases and J by 0 bases, with 11 bases between them. CDR3 coding DNA: TGTGCCAGCAGCCAGACAGCGTTCTCCTACGAGCAGTACTTC. Protein product: CASSQTAFSYEQYF. Full variable domain (outside the CDR3, taken from reference TRBV11-1 and TRBJ2-7): EAEVAQSPRYKITEKSQAVAFWCDPISGHATLYWYRQILGQGPELLVQFQDESVVDDSQLPKDRFSAERLKGVDSTLKIQPAELGDSAMYLCASSQTAFSYEQYFGPGTRLTVT.

DNA of the CDR3: TGTGCCAGCACCAAACTGGGGGCACCGCGTGGCTACACCTTC. Protein product: CASTKLGAPRGYTF. The chain couples TRBV2 to TRBJ1-2; TRBD1 is a possible D gene (6 bases). There are 14 residues in the CDR3. The germline CDR1 and CDR2 sequences are SNHLY and FYNNEI. The ends were cut back, 7 bases at V and 7 bases at J, with 19 bases in the middle.

This chain uses TRBV19 with TRBJ1-5; no firm D call. The ends were cut back, 8 bases at V and 0 bases at J, with 11 bases in the middle. The CDR3 is 14 amino acids. The germline CDR1 and CDR2 sequences are LNHDA and SQIVND (reference sequence). The chain's CDR3 is CASRRRASNQPQHF. CDR3 DNA: TGTGCCAGTCGTAGGAGGGCTAGCAATCAGCCCCAGCATTTT.

This clone was counted between two and nine times. The chain recombines TRBV5-1 with TRBJ1-5, with unresolved D. The ends were cut back, 0 bases at V and 0 bases at J, with 7 bases in the middle. This CDR3 has 15 residues. From germline, CDR1 is SGHRS and CDR2 YFSETQ. The CDR3 is CASSLGGDSNQPQHF. The CDR3 bases are TGCGCCAGCAGCTTGGGGGGTGATAGCAATCAGCCCCAGCATTTT.

The chain uses TRBV6-8 and TRBJ2-7; the D gene is possibly TRBD1 (6 bases). Trimming took 7 bases from V and 1 from J, leaving 8 bases between them. Per germline, CDR1 MNHGY and CDR2 SAAAGT. The CDR3 consists of 12 residues. The CDR3 loop is CASTGESYEQYF. CDR3 DNA: TGTGCCAGCACAGGGGAATCCTACGAGCAGTACTTC.

The CDR3 region is CSAWGIKGSHTDTQYF. In nucleotides, the CDR3 is TGCAGCGCCTGGGGTATAAAGGGGTCCCACACAGATACGCAGTATTTT. J is TRBJ2-3 and V is TRBV29-1; TRBD1 is a possible D gene (5 bases). V dropped 7 bases and J dropped 2 bases, with 22 bases sitting between them. The V gene's germline CDR1 is SQVTM and CDR2 ANQGSEA. CDR3 length: 16 amino acids.

The chain couples TRBV29-1 to TRBJ2-2; D unresolved. The CDR3 loop spans 13 amino acids. Germline values: CDR1 SQVTM, CDR2 ANQGSEA. Trimming removed 4 bases from V and 1 base from J, with 7 bases in between. The DNA of the CDR3 is TGCAGCGTTGCATGGCGGAACACCGGGGAGCTGTTTTTT. It translates to CSVAWRNTGELFF.

This clone was detected only a few times. The chain carries TRBV11-3 and TRBJ2-3; 8 bases fit TRBD2. Germline CDR1 and CDR2: SGHNT and YENEEA. Germline trimming cut 3 bases from V and 0 bases from J; bases unmatched to any gene: 5. This CDR3 has 16 amino acids. The CDR3 loop reads CASSLVRGASTDTQYF. CDR3 DNA sequence: TGTGCCAGCAGCTTGGTGCGGGGGGCTAGCACAGATACGCAGTATTTT.

The CDR3 loop reads CASSRRHLENYGYTF. CDR3 coding DNA: TGTGCCAGCAGCCGCAGACATTTGGAGAACTATGGCTACACCTTC. The chain links TRBV7-7 to TRBJ1-2; D unclear. The germline V gene has CDR1 SSHAT and CDR2 FNYEAQ (reference sequence). Trimming removed 5 bases at V and 2 bases at J, with 15 bases between. CDR3 length: 15 amino acids.